The present T cell receptor beta chain was sequenced within a study of blood T cells in healthy people across ages. This clonotype occurred a few times. Those donating, healthy Caucasian individuals from Russia, were aged roughly 6 to 100. The V and J ends lost 4 bases and 10 bases, in that order; junction bases with no gene match: 16. Germline loops: CDR1 SGHAT, CDR2 FQNNGV. CDR3 length equals 18 residues. It was with a sample-barcoded 5' primer and a J-beta primer mix that a second PCR of about 6 to 12 cycles was run. In TCRdb, the 5' RACE reads were re-called with MiXCR into one record per CDR3 protein. The sample consists of around 1.5 million distinct CDR3 sequences, approximately 59% of them appearing once.

The receptor comes from a man between 18 and 29 years old in good health. The rearrangement uses TRBV11-2 and TRBJ1-6, with TRBD1 matching over 10 bases. Sequencing was performed on blood. The CDR3 sequence is CASSSPMPGQGSRSPLHF. CDR3 sequence (DNA): TGTGCCAGCAGCTCCCCCATGCCGGGACAGGGGTCGAGATCACCCCTCCACTTT.